These 21 T cell receptor beta chains originate from one sample sequenced in a study of OX40 agonist ivuxolimab in advanced cancers. Libraries were prepared by immunoSEQ multiplex PCR; TCRdb keeps only in-frame clonotypes and omits some of them. This table has tens of thousands of clones, roughly 85% appearing once. Sequenced material: CD4+ or CD8+ T cells sorted from blood, taken in a trial of the OX40 agonist ivuxolimab. The receptor source for this set is an adult with an advanced solid tumor such as melanoma, head and neck, liver or kidney cancer.

The CDR3 DNA follows: TGTGCCAGCAGCTTCTCAGGGCTCGAGCAGTACTTC. Translating gives CASSFSGLEQYF. The V gene is TRBV5-5, the J gene TRBJ2-7; the D gene is possibly TRBD1 (5 bases). Trimming removed 2 bases from V and 6 bases from J, with 9 bases in between. This CDR3 has 12 residues. Germline CDR1 and CDR2: SGHKS and YYEKEE (reference sequence).

The chain employs TRBV10-3 and TRBJ2-5, with D perhaps TRBD1 (5 bases). V was shortened by 2 bases and J by 5 bases, with 9 bases between the two germline ends. The germline gives CDR1 ENHRY, CDR2 SYGVKD. The CDR3 runs 13 residues. The CDR3 DNA follows: TGTGCCATCAGTGAGAGGGGCGCGGAGACCCAGTACTTC. This encodes CAISERGAETQYF.

This CDR3 reads CASRDRETYEQYF. CDR3 DNA sequence: TGTGCCAGCCGGGACAGGGAGACCTACGAGCAGTACTTC. V and J are TRBV6-1 and TRBJ2-7, with 9 bases that match TRBD1. The V and J ends lost 8 bases and 2 bases, in that order; junction bases with no gene match: 4. The germline V gene has CDR1 MNHNS and CDR2 SASEGT. The CDR3 has 13 residues.

This sequence joins TRBV5-1 and TRBJ2-3; TRBD2 matches 10 bases. Germline CDR1 SGHRS, CDR2 YFSETQ. The CDR3 spans 15 residues. V was clipped by 0 bases and J by 3 bases; unmatched bases: 1. This CDR3 is CASSLASGGTDTQYF. The CDR3 region has the DNA TGCGCCAGCAGCTTGGCTAGCGGGGGTACAGATACGCAGTATTTT.

The chain carries TRBV4-2 and TRBJ1-2; no clear D gene. Germline V gene lookup returns CDR1 LGHNA and CDR2 YNFKEQ. Trimming stripped 0 bases from V and 1 base from J, with 12 bases between. There are 16 residues in the CDR3. CDR3 sequence reads: CASSQDRIKDNYGYTF. The DNA of the CDR3 is TGTGCCAGCAGCCAAGATCGAATCAAGGATAACTATGGCTACACCTTC.

The chain uses TRBV6-5 and TRBJ1-3; D is undetermined. V lost 4 bases and J 0 bases, leaving 7 bases between the germline ends. Germline assignment: CDR1 MNHEY and CDR2 SVGAGI. The CDR3 runs to 14 residues. CDR3 in DNA: TGTGCCAGCAGTTCGGTGCGCTCTGGAAACACCATATATTTT. This sequence encodes CASSSVRSGNTIYF.

This rearrangement joins TRBV30 to TRBJ1-2, with D perhaps TRBD1 (5 bases). Germline V lookup: CDR1 GTSNPN, CDR2 SVGIG (reference sequence). The CDR3 contains 13 residues. V was pared by 0 bases and J by 7 bases, with 12 bases between. In DNA, the CDR3 is TGTGCCTGGAGTGTTACAGGAACTGTTGGCTACACCTTC. Translating gives CAWSVTGTVGYTF.

The rearrangement links TRBV7-8 to TRBJ1-5, with D perhaps matching TRBD1 (6 bases). V shed 1 base and J shed 0 bases, with 13 bases lying between them. Germline V CDR1 and CDR2: SGHVS, FQNEAQ. The CDR3 has 17 residues. The CDR3 nucleotides read TGTGCCAGCAGCTTAGTTACGGGGGCACTTAGCAATCAGCCCCAGCATTTT. Amino acid sequence: CASSLVTGALSNQPQHF.

The rearrangement links TRBV7-2 to TRBJ1-6, with D possibly matching TRBD1 (6 bases). The V end was cut by 4 bases, the J end by 6 bases, with 13 bases between. The CDR3 extends over 15 amino acids. CDR1 and CDR2 (germline): SGHTA, FQGNSA. CDR3 DNA sequence: TGTGCCAGCAGCTACGGACAGAGAATTAATTCACCCCTCCACTTT. This encodes CASSYGQRINSPLHF.

The gene calls are TRBV18 and TRBJ1-2, with D unresolved. V was trimmed by 0 bases and J by 4 bases, leaving 9 bases between them. The CDR3 has 14 residues. Per germline, CDR1 KGHSH and CDR2 LQKENI. In DNA, the CDR3 is TGTGCCAGCTCACCACCGTCACTATCCTATGGCTACACCTTC. Encoded protein: CASSPPSLSYGYTF.

The gene calls are TRBV11-2 and TRBJ1-5; possibly TRBD1 for D (5 bases). Per germline, CDR1 SGHAT and CDR2 FQNNGV. Trimming cost V 2 bases and J 4 bases, with 12 bases left between them. This CDR3 has 15 residues. In nucleotides, the CDR3 is TGTGCCAGCAGCTTACAGGGTCAAATAAATCAGCCCCAGCATTTT. Translated: CASSLQGQINQPQHF.

The V call is TRBV19, the J call TRBJ2-1; the D call may be TRBD1 or TRBD2 (6 bases each). Trimming shortened V by 3 bases and J by 8 bases, and 20 bases separated the two germline ends. The germline CDR1 and CDR2 sequences are LNHDA and SQIVND (reference sequence). This CDR3 has 16 residues. CDR3 amino acids: CASSILGGRIRYEQFF. In nucleotides, the CDR3 is TGTGCCAGTAGTATTTTGGGGGGCCGCATTCGTTATGAGCAGTTCTTC. The variable domain in full, with the rest retrieved from reference TRBV19 and TRBJ2-1, is DGGITQSPKYLFRKEGQNVTLSCEQNLNHDAMYWYRQDPGQGLRLIYYSQIVNDFQKGDIAEGYSVSREKKESFPLTVTSAQKNPTAFYLCASSILGGRIRYEQFFGPGTRLTVL.

J is TRBJ2-7 and V is TRBV6-5, with TRBD1 identical over 10 bases. After removal of 2 bases from V and 2 bases from J, the junction contained 3 bases not matched to a gene. Per the germline V gene, CDR1 is MNHEY and CDR2 is SVGAGI. This CDR3 has 15 residues. The CDR3 DNA sequence: TGTGCCAGCAGTTACGACGGACAGGGGGCCTACGAGCAGTACTTC. Encoded protein: CASSYDGQGAYEQYF.

V is TRBV19 and J is TRBJ1-1; 7 bases are a match to TRBD1. The germline CDR1 and CDR2 sequences are LNHDA and SQIVND (reference sequence). This CDR3 is 14 amino acids long. Trimming cost V 1 base and J 4 bases; bases outside gene matches: 3. Here the CDR3 reads CASSIASGGTEAFF. In nucleotides, the CDR3 is TGTGCCAGTAGTATAGCATCAGGGGGCACTGAAGCTTTCTTT.

The V gene is TRBV11-2, the J gene TRBJ2-3, with TRBD2 as a possible D gene (6 bases). The CDR3 spans 16 residues. V lost 0 bases and J lost 5, with 15 bases in between. Per the germline V gene, CDR1 is SGHAT and CDR2 is FQNNGV. This CDR3 is CASSLDRLGVRDTQYF. CDR3 coding DNA: TGTGCCAGCAGCTTAGATCGACTAGGGGTCAGAGATACGCAGTATTTT.

The rearrangement joins TRBV10-3 to TRBJ1-1; 9 bases agree with TRBD1. Trimming at V came to 4 bases and at J to 7 bases, leaving 10 bases not matched to a gene. The CDR3 loop spans 15 amino acids. Germline loops: CDR1 ENHRY, CDR2 SYGVKD. CDR3 sequence (DNA): TGTGCCATCAGTGTCCTTGCCGGGACAGGGAGTGAAGCTTTCTTT. This encodes CAISVLAGTGSEAFF.

Here the CDR3 reads CASSRFGGVNTEAFF. As DNA, the CDR3 is TGTGCCAGCAGCCGGTTTGGGGGAGTGAACACTGAAGCTTTCTTT. This rearrangement joins TRBV5-6 to TRBJ1-1; tentatively, D is TRBD1 (5 bases). CDR3 length: 15 residues. Trimming pared 4 bases from V and 0 bases from J, leaving 13 bases between. Per the germline V gene, CDR1 is SGHDT and CDR2 is YYEEEE. Complete variable domain (other parts from reference TRBV5-6 and TRBJ1-1): DAGVTQSPTHLIKTRGQQVTLRCSPKSGHDTVSWYQQALGQGPQFIFQYYEEEERQRGNFPDRFSGHQFPNYSSELNVNALLLGDSALYLCASSRFGGVNTEAFFGQGTRLTVV.

The table lists this clone with a count of one. The gene calls are TRBV7-2 and TRBJ2-3, with D perhaps given as TRBD1 or TRBD2 (5 bases each). Trimming cost V 7 bases and J 5 bases, with 13 bases left between them. The CDR3 consists of 13 residues. CDR1 is SGHTA and CDR2 is FQGNSA in the germline V gene. The CDR3 DNA is TGTGCCAGCAACCGGGACCCTCAAGATACGCAGTATTTT. Protein sequence: CASNRDPQDTQYF.

This chain joins TRBV29-1 and TRBJ2-3; no clear D gene. CDR1 and CDR2 (germline): SQVTM, ANQGSEA. CDR3 size: 12 residues. V was cut by 5 bases and J by 4 bases, with 10 bases left in between. The CDR3 coding sequence is TGCAGCGTTTATAGCAATCCAGATACGCAGTATTTT. Protein product: CSVYSNPDTQYF.

The chain is built from TRBV18 and TRBJ1-1; TRBD1 matches 10 bases. CDR3 size: 14 residues. V was pared by 5 bases and J by 3 bases, with 3 bases of the junction left unmatched. Germline V gene sequence: CDR1 KGHSH, CDR2 LQKENI. The CDR3 sequence is CASSATGGDTEAFF. The DNA of the CDR3 is TGTGCCAGCTCAGCGACAGGGGGCGACACTGAAGCTTTCTTT.

The chain couples TRBV19 to TRBJ1-2; 9 nucleotides agree with TRBD1. This CDR3 comprises 16 residues. V lost 3 bases and J lost 2; bases outside the gene matches: 7. Germline CDR1 LNHDA, CDR2 SQIVND (reference sequence). CDR3: CASSISGTGKNYGYTF. CDR3 sequence (DNA): TGTGCCAGTAGTATCAGCGGGACAGGGAAGAACTATGGCTACACCTTC.